A selection of T cell receptor beta chains follows, all from one sample in a study of cytomegalovirus exposure and HLA in healthy donors. Assay used: immunoSEQ multiplex PCR; TCRdb lists only in-frame clones, some missing. The sample holds 40,000 to 65,000 clones. Sequencing input: PBMCs. The receptors stem from a man aged 35-49 years in good health and CMV-seropositive. The CDR3 runs from the conserved cysteine through the conserved F or W. D genes are given only for firm matches.

j_call	d_call	v_call	cdr3_nt	cdr3_aa
TRBJ2-2	TRBD1	TRBV10-3	TGTGCCATCAGTGACGAGGGGGCGGGCACCGGGGAGCTGTTTTTT	CAISDEGAGTGELFF
TRBJ1-5	-	TRBV7-2	TGTGCCAGCAGCCCCCCCGGGGGTCGGGGTCAGCCCCAGCATTTT	CASSPPGGRGQPQHF
TRBJ2-5	TRBD2	TRBV19	TGTGCCAGTAGTACCTCCATTCAAGTTGGACTAGCGGGAGTTCAAGAGACCCAGTACTTC	CASSTSIQVGLAGVQETQYF
TRBJ1-2	TRBD1	TRBV6-1	TGTGCCAGCATGGTAGACAGGGTCAATATCTATGGCTACACCTTC	CASMVDRVNIYGYTF
TRBJ2-5	TRBD2	TRBV9	TGTGCCAGCAGCGTAGCATCTTCGACTAGCGGGAACCAAGAGACCCAGTACTTC	CASSVASSTSGNQETQYF
TRBJ2-7	TRBD1	TRBV11-2	TGTGCCAGCAGTTTAAAGGACAGGGTGGCCTCCTACGAGCAGTACTTC	CASSLKDRVASYEQYF
TRBJ1-2	TRBD1	TRBV20-1	TGCAGTGCAGACAGGGTTTGGGGCTACACCTTC	CSADRVWGYTF
TRBJ2-3	TRBD2	TRBV6-1	TGTGCCAGCAGCGGGGGGGCTAGCACAGATACGCAGTATTTT	CASSGGASTDTQYF
TRBJ2-1	TRBD2	TRBV10-1	TGCGCCAGCAGTGAAAGCGGGGGATTTAGCTCCTACAATGAGCAGTTCTTC	CASSESGGFSSYNEQFF
TRBJ2-7	-	TRBV5-8	TGTGCCAGCAGCCCCGGGACTGCCCTGAACGAGCAGTACTTC	CASSPGTALNEQYF
TRBJ2-3	-	TRBV7-2	TGTGCCAGCAGCTTGTTCGGGGGAATCGGCACAGATACGCAGTATTTT	CASSLFGGIGTDTQYF
TRBJ2-7	TRBD1	TRBV30	TGTGCCTGGAATACAGGGGTGGGCTACGAGCAGTACTTC	CAWNTGVGYEQYF
TRBJ1-3	-	TRBV28	TGTGCCAGCCGGACCTCCTTTGACGGGAACTCTGGAAACACCATATATTTT	CASRTSFDGNSGNTIYF
TRBJ1-5	TRBD1	TRBV4-1	TGCGCCAGCAGCCAAGAACTATCACAGGGGTATCAGCCCCAGCATTTT	CASSQELSQGYQPQHF
TRBJ2-1	TRBD2	TRBV5-4	TGTGCCAGCAGCCTGAGCGGGAATATATACAATGAGCAGTTCTTC	CASSLSGNIYNEQFF
TRBJ1-4	TRBD1	TRBV27	TGTGCCAGCAGGGTTCTTTCCGGGACAGGGGGCGAAAAACTGTTTTTT	CASRVLSGTGGEKLFF
TRBJ1-5	TRBD1	TRBV6-1	TGTGCCAGCAGTCAAGGGACAGAGAATCAGCCCCAGCATTTT	CASSQGTENQPQHF
TRBJ2-5	-	TRBV4-2	TGTGCCAGCAGCCAAGATCGGCGACAGAGGATGCCACACGACTCGGCCGAGACCCAGTACTTC	CASSQDRRQRMPHDSAETQYF
TRBJ2-7	-	TRBV5-1	TGCGCCAGCAGCAAGGACACCGATCCCTACGAGCAGTACTTC	CASSKDTDPYEQYF
TRBJ2-3	-	TRBV19	TGTGCCAGTAGTAACCGGACTACCAGCACAGATACGCAGTATTTT	CASSNRTTSTDTQYF
TRBJ1-1	-	TRBV19	TGTGCCAGTAATGGGCTTATGGGGAACACTGAAGCTTTCTTT	CASNGLMGNTEAFF
TRBJ2-2	TRBD1	TRBV29-1	TGCAGCGTCCTAACCGGGACAGCGAGCACCGGGGAGCTGTTTTTT	CSVLTGTASTGELFF